This passage covers 3 T cell receptor beta chains from one sample sequenced in a study of response to subunit inactivated influenza vaccine (dated by TCRdb to the late 2010s). Library preparation employed RT-PCR. Sequencing was carried out with an Illumina HiSeq 2500. TCRdb handled the public reads itself, with Q25 trimming in fastp and clone calling in MiXCR, and kept productive beta chains. Rows matching on CDR3 protein sequence are summarized as one entry with the most common DNA and genes. This sample is represented by around 750,000 distinct CDR3 sequences; 20% to 25% of them were singletons. The ten largest clonotypes hold about 10% of the sample. The sample here was PBMCs from blood, taken more than 4 days after vaccination. The receptors come from a man aged 50-59 years who received an inactivated influenza vaccine. Donor details come from another sample of the same person, matched by shared clones.

The chain carries TRBV7-3 and TRBJ2-2; D is perhaps TRBD2 (5 bases). The CDR3 length is 16 residues. In germline, CDR1 is SGHTA, CDR2 FQGTGA. V was trimmed by 4 bases and J by 4 bases, leaving 16 bases between them. This CDR3 reads CASSSPTGSVTGELFF. CDR3 nucleotides: TGTGCCAGCAGCTCCCCCACGGGATCGGTCACCGGGGAGCTGTTTTTT.

This chain uses TRBV10-3 with TRBJ1-2; D is undetermined. Trimming cost V 3 bases and J 1 base, with 3 bases left between them. CDR1 ENHRY and CDR2 SYGVKD come from the germline V gene. The CDR3 covers 12 residues. The CDR3 here is CAISDSNYGYTF. The CDR3 nucleotides read TGTGCCATCAGTGACAGTAACTATGGCTACACCTTC.

The V and J genes are TRBV28 and TRBJ1-2; D ambiguous. Germline CDR1 and CDR2: MDHEN and SYDVKM. V was clipped by 4 bases and J by 2 bases, with 14 bases between them. CDR3 length: 15 residues. CDR3 in amino acids: CASSSPGNLNYGYTF. The DNA of the CDR3 is TGTGCCAGCAGTTCCCCCGGGAACCTCAACTATGGCTACACCTTC.